The clone carrying this TCR beta chain was detected only once. This record belongs to a study of blood T cell repertoires in COVID-19. Study context: Sites in the United States, Italy and Spain provided acute and convalescent COVID-19 samples.

Data came from immunoSEQ multiplex PCR; TCRdb stores just in-frame clones and leaves some out. The sample records a few hundred thousand clones, roughly 84% being singletons. Trimming pared 3 bases from V and 6 bases from J, leaving 11 bases between. Germline-derived CDR1 and CDR2 are LNHDA and SQIVND (reference sequence). The CDR3 length is 13 residues. V usage is TRBV19 and J usage is TRBJ1-1, with a weak D call TRBD1 (5 bases). The source is a woman aged 40 to 50 who had recovered from COVID-19. Sample: peripheral blood. The CDR3 DNA reads TGTGCCAGTAGTATTATGGGGCCGTCTGAAGCTTTCTTT. Translation: CASSIMGPSEAFF.